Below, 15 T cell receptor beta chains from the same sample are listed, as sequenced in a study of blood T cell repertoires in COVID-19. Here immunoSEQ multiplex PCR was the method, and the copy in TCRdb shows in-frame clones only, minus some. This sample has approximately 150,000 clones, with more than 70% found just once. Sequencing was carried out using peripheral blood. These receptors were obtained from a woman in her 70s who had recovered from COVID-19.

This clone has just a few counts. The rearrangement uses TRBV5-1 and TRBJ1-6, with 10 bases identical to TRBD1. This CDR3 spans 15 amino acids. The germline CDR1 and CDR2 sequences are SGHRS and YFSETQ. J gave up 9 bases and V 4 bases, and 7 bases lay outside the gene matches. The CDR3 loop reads CASSTRQGASSPLHF. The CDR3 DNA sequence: TGCGCCAGCAGCACCCGACAGGGGGCGAGTTCACCCCTCCACTTT.

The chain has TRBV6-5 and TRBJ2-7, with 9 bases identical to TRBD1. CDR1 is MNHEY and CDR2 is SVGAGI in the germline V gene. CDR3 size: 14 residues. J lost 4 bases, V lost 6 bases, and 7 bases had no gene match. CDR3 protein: CASRAGTGKYEQYF. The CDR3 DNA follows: TGTGCCAGCAGGGCCGGGACAGGGAAGTACGAGCAGTACTTC.

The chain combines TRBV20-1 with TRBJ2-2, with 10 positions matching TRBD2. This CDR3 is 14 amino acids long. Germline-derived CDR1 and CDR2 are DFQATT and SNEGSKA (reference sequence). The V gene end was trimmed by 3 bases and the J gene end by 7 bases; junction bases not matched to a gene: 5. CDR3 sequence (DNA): TGCAGTGCTAGTACTAGCGGGGTGGGCGGGGAGCTGTTTTTT. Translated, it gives CSASTSGVGGELFF.

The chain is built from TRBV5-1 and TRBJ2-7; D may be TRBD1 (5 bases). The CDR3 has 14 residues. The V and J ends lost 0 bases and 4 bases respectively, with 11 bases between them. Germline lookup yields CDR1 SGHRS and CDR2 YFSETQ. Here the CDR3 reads CASSLDTGPYEQYF. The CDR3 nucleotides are TGCGCCAGCAGCTTGGATACAGGACCTTACGAGCAGTACTTC.

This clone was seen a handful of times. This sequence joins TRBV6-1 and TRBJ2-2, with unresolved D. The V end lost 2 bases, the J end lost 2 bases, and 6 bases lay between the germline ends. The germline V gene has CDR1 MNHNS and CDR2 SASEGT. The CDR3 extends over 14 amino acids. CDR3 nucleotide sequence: TGTGCCAGCAGTGAAATCAGAAACACCGGGGAGCTGTTTTTT. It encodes CASSEIRNTGELFF.

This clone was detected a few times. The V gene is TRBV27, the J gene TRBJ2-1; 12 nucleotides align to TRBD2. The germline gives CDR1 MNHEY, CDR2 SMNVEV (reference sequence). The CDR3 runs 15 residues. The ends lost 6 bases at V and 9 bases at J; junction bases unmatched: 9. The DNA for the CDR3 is TGTGCCAGCAGCTCGCTAGCGGGAGGGCCAGGTGAGCAGTTCTTC. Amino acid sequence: CASSSLAGGPGEQFF.

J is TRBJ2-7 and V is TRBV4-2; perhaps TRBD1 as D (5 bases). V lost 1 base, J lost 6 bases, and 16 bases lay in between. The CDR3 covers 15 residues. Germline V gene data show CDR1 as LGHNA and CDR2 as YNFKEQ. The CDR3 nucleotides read TGTGCCAGCAGCCAAGCAGGGTATGGGTCTCGCGAGCAGTACTTC. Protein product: CASSQAGYGSREQYF.

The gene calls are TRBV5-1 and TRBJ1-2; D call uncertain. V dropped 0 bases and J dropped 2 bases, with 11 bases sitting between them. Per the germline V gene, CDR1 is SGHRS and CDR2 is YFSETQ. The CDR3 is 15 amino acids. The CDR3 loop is CASSLDVRRNYGYTF. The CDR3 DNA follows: TGCGCCAGCAGCTTGGATGTCAGGCGAAACTATGGCTACACCTTC.

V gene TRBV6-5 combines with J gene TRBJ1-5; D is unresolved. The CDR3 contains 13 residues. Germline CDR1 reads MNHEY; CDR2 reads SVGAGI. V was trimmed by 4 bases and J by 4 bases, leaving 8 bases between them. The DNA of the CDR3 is TGTGCCAGCAGTTCCAGTCATAATCAGCCCCAGCATTTT. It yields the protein CASSSSHNQPQHF.

This CDR3 reads CASSPLGGGEQFF. The CDR3 nucleotides are TGCGCCAGCAGTCCCCTGGGGGGGGGTGAGCAGTTCTTC. The V call is TRBV10-2, the J call TRBJ2-1, with 7 positions matching TRBD2. Germline V gene sequence: CDR1 WSHSY, CDR2 SAAADI. There are 13 residues in the CDR3. The ends lost 5 bases at V and 9 bases at J; junction bases unmatched: 7.

CDR3 in amino acids: CASSEVLSYNEQFF. Written as DNA, the CDR3 is TGTGCCAGCAGTGAGGTACTCTCCTACAATGAGCAGTTCTTC. This chain joins TRBV6-1 and TRBJ2-1; D is unclear. V lost 3 bases to trimming and J lost 0 bases, with 6 bases between them. The CDR3 has 14 residues. Germline V gene sequence: CDR1 MNHNS, CDR2 SASEGT.

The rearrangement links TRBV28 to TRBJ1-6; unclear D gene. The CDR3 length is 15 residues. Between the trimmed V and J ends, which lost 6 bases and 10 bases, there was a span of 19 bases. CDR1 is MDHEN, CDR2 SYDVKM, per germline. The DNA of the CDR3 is TGTGCCAGCAGCACGGACCCGGGGAGGTGGTCACCCCTCCACTTT. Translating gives CASSTDPGRWSPLHF. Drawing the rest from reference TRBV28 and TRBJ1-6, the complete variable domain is DVKVTQSSRYLVKRTGEKVFLECVQDMDHENMFWYRQDPGLGLRLIYFSYDVKMKEKGDIPEGYSVSREKKERFSLILESASTNQTSMYLCASSTDPGRWSPLHFGNGTRLTVT.

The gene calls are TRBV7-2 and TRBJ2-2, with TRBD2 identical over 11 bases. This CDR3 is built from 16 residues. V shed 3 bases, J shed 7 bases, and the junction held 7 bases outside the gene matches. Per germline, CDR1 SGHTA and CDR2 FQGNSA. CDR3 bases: TGTGCCAGCAGCTTGGTAGCGGGAGGGCCGTTCGGGGAGCTGTTTTTT. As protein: CASSLVAGGPFGELFF.

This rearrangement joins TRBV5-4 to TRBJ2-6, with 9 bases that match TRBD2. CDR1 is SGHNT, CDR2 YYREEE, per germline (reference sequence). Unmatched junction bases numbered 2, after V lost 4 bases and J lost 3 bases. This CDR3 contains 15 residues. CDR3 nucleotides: TGTGCCAGCAGCCGAGCGGGAGGTGGGGCCAACGTCCTGACTTTC. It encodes CASSRAGGGANVLTF.

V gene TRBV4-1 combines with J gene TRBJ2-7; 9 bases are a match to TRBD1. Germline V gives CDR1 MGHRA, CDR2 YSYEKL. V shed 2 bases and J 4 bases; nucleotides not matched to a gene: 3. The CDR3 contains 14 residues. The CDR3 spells CASSQIDRGYEQYF. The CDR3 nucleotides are TGCGCCAGCAGCCAAATAGACAGGGGGTACGAGCAGTACTTC.